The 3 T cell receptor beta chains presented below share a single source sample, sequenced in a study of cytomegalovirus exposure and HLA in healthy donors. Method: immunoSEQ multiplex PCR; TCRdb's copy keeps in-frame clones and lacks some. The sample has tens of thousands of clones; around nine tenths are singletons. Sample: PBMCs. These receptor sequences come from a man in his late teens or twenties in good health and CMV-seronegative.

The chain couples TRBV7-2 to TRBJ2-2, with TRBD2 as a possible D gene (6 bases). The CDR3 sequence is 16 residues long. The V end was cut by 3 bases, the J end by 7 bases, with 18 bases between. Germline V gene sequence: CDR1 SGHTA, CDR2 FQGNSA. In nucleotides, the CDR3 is TGTGCCAGCAGCTTCAAAGCGGGCCCAGACAGCGGGGAGCTGTTTTTT. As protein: CASSFKAGPDSGELFF.

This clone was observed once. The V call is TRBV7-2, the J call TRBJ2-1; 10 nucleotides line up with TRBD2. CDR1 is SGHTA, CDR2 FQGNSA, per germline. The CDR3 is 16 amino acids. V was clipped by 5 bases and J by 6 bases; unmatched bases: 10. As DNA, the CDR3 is TGTGCCAGCAGCCGCCAAGCGGGAGGGCCCGGCAATGAGCAGTTCTTC. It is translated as CASSRQAGGPGNEQFF.

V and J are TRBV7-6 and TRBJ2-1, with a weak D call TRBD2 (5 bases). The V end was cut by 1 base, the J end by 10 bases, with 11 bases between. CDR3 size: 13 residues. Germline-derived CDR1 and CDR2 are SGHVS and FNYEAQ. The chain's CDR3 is CASSLERAREQFF. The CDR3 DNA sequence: TGTGCCAGCAGCTTAGAGAGGGCCAGAGAGCAGTTCTTC.